This T cell receptor beta chain originates from a study of beta chain features in type 1 diabetes. Notes on the study in general: Any HLA effect on TCRB rearrangement was left unresolved by small sub-analyses.

This clone occurred a few times. The target antigen is unknown. Germline V lookup: CDR1 SQVTM, CDR2 ANQGSEA. The CDR3 is 14 amino acids. Trimming cost V 2 bases and J 3 bases; bases outside gene matches: 6. Reverse transcribing all isolated RNA meant expressed TCRB transcripts were sequenced. It was found that naive, central memory and regulatory T cell samples averaged approximately 3.9 million reads. Using immunoSEQ multiplex PCR, the repertoire was profiled, and TCRdb retains in-frame clones only, with some absent. This sample has 120,000 to 150,000 clones, with about 10% found just once. Sequenced: naive CD4+ T cells from blood. The rearrangement uses TRBV29-1 and TRBJ2-7; TRBD2 matches 8 bases. The source of this sequence is a man younger than 30 in good health. The CDR3 DNA reads as TGCAGCGTTGAAATTGCTAGCGGGTACTACGAGCAGTACTTC. Its translation is CSVEIASGYYEQYF.